This paragraph covers one T cell receptor (beta chain) sequence. Antigen: not known. These data belong to a study of graft-versus-host responses after intestinal transplantation. Across the study: Induction using anti-thymocyte globulin, followed by tacrolimus and steroids for approximately 3 years, was given to all recipients. Study-wide results and limits: Ileal or blood samples showed some GvH clones first, and such clones were also found in recipient marrow. Peak levels of circulating GvH clones tracked with early post-transplant HvG declines. Allograft graft-versus-host to host-versus-graft clonal ratios ran high in patients with graft-donor T cell macrochimerism.

Germline lookup yields CDR1 SGHVS and CDR2 FQNEAQ. This CDR3 has 16 amino acids. Trimming at V came to 4 bases and at J to 1 base, leaving 6 bases not matched to a gene. Profiled with immunoSEQ multiplex PCR; TCRdb holds only in-frame clones, not every one. The profile shows approximately 130,000 clones, over 85% of them singletons. The chain uses TRBV7-8 and TRBJ2-5, with 10 bases identical to TRBD2. The source material was unstimulated CD4+ T cells sorted from spleen or lymph node cells, sampled before intestinal transplant. This TCR came from a human donor who received an intestinal transplant. This CDR3 is CASSSRLAGAQETQYF. The CDR3 bases are TGTGCCAGCAGCTCCAGGCTAGCGGGGGCCCAAGAGACCCAGTACTTC.